What follows are 21 T cell receptor beta chains derived from one specimen sequenced in a study of chemoradiotherapy in HPV16-positive cancers. TCRdb keeps only in-frame clones here, not all; method: immunoSEQ multiplex PCR. The sample lists more than 10,000 clones, 85% to 90% seen once, with 2.8% in the top ten. The sequencing here drew on blood, taken from a patient who underwent chemoradiotherapy. The receptor source for this set is a human donor with HPV-associated anogenital cancer.

J is TRBJ1-1 and V is TRBV7-2; 10 bases fit TRBD1. V dropped 5 bases and J dropped 3; count of bases not matched to a gene: 6. The germline CDR1 and CDR2 sequences are SGHTA and FQGNSA. The CDR3 has 15 amino acids. The CDR3 region has the DNA TGTGCCAGCAGCGCCACCGGGACAGGGGACACTGAAGCTTTCTTT. Its translation: CASSATGTGDTEAFF.

V usage is TRBV10-3 and J usage is TRBJ2-3, with D possibly called TRBD1 or TRBD2 (5 bases each). CDR1 is ENHRY and CDR2 is SYGVKD in the germline V gene. CDR3 size: 13 residues. The germline V and J ends were trimmed by 3 bases and 7 bases, with 11 bases remaining between them. CDR3 sequence: CAISEAPGHTQYF. The CDR3, as DNA: TGTGCCATCAGTGAAGCTCCGGGGCATACGCAGTATTTT.

The genes are TRBV4-3 and TRBJ2-2, with 8 bases aligning to TRBD2. Germline CDR1 LGHNA, CDR2 YSLEER. V lost 3 bases, J lost 1 base, and 7 bases stayed unmatched. The CDR3 is 17 amino acids. The CDR3 here is CASSQDLAGGNTGELFF. The CDR3 DNA reads TGCGCCAGCAGCCAGGATTTGGCGGGGGGGAACACCGGGGAGCTGTTTTTT.

The chain uses TRBV7-3 and TRBJ1-1, with TRBD1 identical over 8 bases. The germline CDR1 and CDR2 sequences are SGHTA and FQGTGA. Germline trimming cut 5 bases from V and 4 bases from J; bases unmatched to any gene: 6. This CDR3 has 14 residues. The CDR3 region has the DNA TGTGCCAGCAGCCCTAACAGGGGGGGCACTGAAGCTTTCTTT. As protein: CASSPNRGGTEAFF.

This sequence joins TRBV30 and TRBJ1-3; the D is unclear. V was cut by 2 bases and J by 4 bases, with 12 bases left in between. The CDR3 is made up of 14 amino acids. CDR1 GTSNPN and CDR2 SVGIG come from the germline V gene (reference sequence). Written as DNA, the CDR3 is TGTGCCTGGAGTAAAAACGGAGGAGGAAACACCATATATTTT. Translation: CAWSKNGGGNTIYF.

This clone came up once. J is TRBJ2-3 and V is TRBV5-1, with D possibly being TRBD1 (7 bases). CDR1 SGHRS and CDR2 YFSETQ come from the germline V gene. V lost 2 bases, J lost 3 bases, and 13 bases lay in between. CDR3 length: 15 amino acids. CDR3 DNA sequence: TGCGCCAGCAGCTTCACAGGGGAGGTAACAGATACGCAGTATTTT. Amino acid sequence: CASSFTGEVTDTQYF.

The chain is built from TRBV4-3 and TRBJ1-1; D uncertain. The CDR3 length is 15 residues. Germline CDR1 LGHNA, CDR2 YSLEER. Trimming stripped 0 bases from V and 2 bases from J, with 10 bases between. CDR3 coding DNA: TGCGCCAGCAGCCAAGATGGGGAGGGAAACACTGAAGCTTTCTTT. Amino acids: CASSQDGEGNTEAFF.

This chain's CDR3 is CASSPWTSGGTDTQYF. CDR3 coding DNA: TGTGCCAGCTCACCTTGGACTAGCGGGGGTACAGATACGCAGTATTTT. V and J are TRBV18 and TRBJ2-3; 13 nucleotides align to TRBD2. In germline, CDR1 is KGHSH, CDR2 LQKENI. This CDR3 has 16 residues. V lost 3 bases and J lost 3; bases outside the gene matches: 3.

This chain joins TRBV7-7 and TRBJ2-1, with D maybe TRBD2 (6 bases). This CDR3 is built from 15 residues. V lost 5 bases and J 5 bases, leaving 16 bases between the germline ends. Per the germline V gene, CDR1 is SSHAT and CDR2 is FNYEAQ (reference sequence). The CDR3 here is CASSPAGTSNNEQFF. As DNA, the CDR3 is TGTGCCAGCAGCCCAGCCGGGACTTCCAACAATGAGCAGTTCTTC. Drawing the rest from reference TRBV7-7 and TRBJ2-1, the complete variable domain is GAGVSQSPRYKVTKRGQDVTLRCDPISSHATLYWYQQALGQGPEFLTYFNYEAQPDKSGLPSDRFSAERPEGSISTLTIQRTEQRDSAMYRCASSPAGTSNNEQFFGPGTRLTVL.

The chain links TRBV29-1 to TRBJ2-7, with a tentative D call TRBD2 (6 bases). The CDR3 totals 13 residues. The germline CDR1 and CDR2 sequences are SQVTM and ANQGSEA. The ends were cut back, 7 bases at V and 6 bases at J, with 19 bases in the middle. CDR3 protein: CSGTYLEGGEQYF. DNA for the CDR3: TGCAGCGGGACCTACCTTGAGGGAGGCGAGCAGTACTTC.

This clone was observed a handful of times. The chain couples TRBV6-1 to TRBJ2-1; D is possibly TRBD2 (5 bases). Deletions cut 9 bases from V and 1 base from J, with 13 bases between. Per germline, CDR1 MNHNS and CDR2 SASEGT. The CDR3 has 14 residues. Written as DNA, the CDR3 is TGTGCCAGGCCTAGGGAGAGGTCCTACAATGAGCAGTTCTTC. Encoded protein: CARPRERSYNEQFF.

The chain uses TRBV19 and TRBJ2-5, with D possibly being TRBD1 (6 bases). With 6 bases removed from V and 7 bases from J, the gap between germline ends came to 18 bases. From germline, CDR1 is LNHDA and CDR2 SQIVND (reference sequence). CDR3 length equals 14 residues. CDR3 loop: CASRADQGWGTQYF. The CDR3 DNA follows: TGTGCCAGTAGGGCGGATCAGGGGTGGGGGACCCAGTACTTC.

The chain couples TRBV7-8 to TRBJ1-5, with 9 bases identical to TRBD1. The CDR3 has 16 amino acids. The V and J ends lost 7 bases and 1 base, in that order; junction bases with no gene match: 8. In germline, CDR1 is SGHVS, CDR2 FQNEAQ. CDR3 sequence: CASIPGTGLSNQPQHF. DNA for the CDR3: TGTGCCAGCATTCCCGGGACAGGGCTGAGCAATCAGCCCCAGCATTTT.

This clone showed up just once. J is TRBJ2-1 and V is TRBV5-1; 9 nucleotides match TRBD1. The junction had 9 bases not matched to a gene; V was cut back by 0 bases and J by 5 bases. The germline V gene encodes CDR1 SGHRS and CDR2 YFSETQ. The CDR3 loop spans 17 amino acids. The CDR3: CASSLDMDRGENNEQFF. The CDR3 region has the DNA TGCGCCAGCAGCTTGGACATGGACAGGGGCGAAAACAATGAGCAGTTCTTC.

J is TRBJ2-1 and V is TRBV5-1; D uncertain. This CDR3 has 12 amino acids. Germline lookup yields CDR1 SGHRS and CDR2 YFSETQ. V was clipped by 5 bases and J by 4 bases, with 7 bases between them. The CDR3 DNA is TGCGCCAGCAGAGTGGATTACAATGAGCAGTTCTTC. Translated: CASRVDYNEQFF.

The genes are TRBV25-1 and TRBJ2-7; D is perhaps TRBD1 or TRBD2 (6 bases each). V dropped 1 base and J dropped 6 bases, with 10 bases sitting between them. The CDR3 covers 13 residues. Germline lookup yields CDR1 MGHDK and CDR2 SYGVNS. CDR3 residues: CASSEFGGREQYF. CDR3 nucleotide sequence: TGTGCCAGCAGTGAATTTGGGGGGCGCGAGCAGTACTTC.

The CDR3 DNA is TGTGCCAGCAGCCTAGGACTGAATAGCAATCAGCCCCAGCATTTT. Translation: CASSLGLNSNQPQHF. This chain connects TRBV27 to TRBJ1-5; D gene ambiguous. Trimming cost V 6 bases and J 0 bases, with 12 bases left between them. The V gene's germline CDR1 is MNHEY and CDR2 SMNVEV (reference sequence). The CDR3 sequence is 15 residues long.

The rearrangement joins TRBV2 to TRBJ1-2, with 9 bases identical to TRBD1. Per germline, CDR1 SNHLY and CDR2 FYNNEI. CDR3 length equals 14 residues. J was trimmed by 7 bases and V by 6 bases; bases with no gene match: 9. The CDR3 reads CASRGTGLLSGYTF. The CDR3 DNA follows: TGTGCCAGCAGAGGGACAGGGTTGTTGAGTGGCTACACCTTC.

This chain links TRBV7-8 with TRBJ1-5; 7 bases line up with TRBD1. The V segment lost 2 bases and the J segment 5 bases; nucleotides outside the gene matches: 6. The CDR3 length is 15 residues. Germline loops: CDR1 SGHVS, CDR2 FQNEAQ. CDR3 DNA: TGTGCCAGCAGCTTATTTCGAGGGGGCGATCAGCCCCAGCATTTT. Amino acid sequence: CASSLFRGGDQPQHF.

The rearrangement uses TRBV19 and TRBJ1-2; maybe TRBD1 (5 bases). The germline V gene has CDR1 LNHDA and CDR2 SQIVND (reference sequence). This CDR3 comprises 15 residues. V lost 6 bases and J lost 5, with 19 bases in between. The CDR3 nucleotides are TGTGCCAGTAGCGGGACCGCTCGAGTAGGGTATGGCTACACCTTC. This codes for CASSGTARVGYGYTF.

The chain joins TRBV9 to TRBJ2-4; 8 nucleotides line up with TRBD2. The CDR3 contains 17 residues. Losses at the gene ends were 0 bases for V and 6 bases for J; bases not matched to a gene: 11. Germline loops: CDR1 SGDLS, CDR2 YYNGEE. CDR3 sequence (DNA): TGTGCCAGCAGCGTAGAAGGGGCGGGGGGTCCCACAAACATTCAGTACTTC. Translating gives CASSVEGAGGPTNIQYF. Filled out from reference TRBV9 and TRBJ2-4, the complete variable domain reads DSGVTQTPKHLITATGQRVTLRCSPRSGDLSVYWYQQSLDQGLQFLIQYYNGEERAKGNILERFSAQQFPDLHSELNLSSLELGDSALYFCASSVEGAGGPTNIQYFGAGTRLSVL.